Listed here is a single TCR beta chain. The entry originates in a study of cytomegalovirus exposure and HLA in healthy donors. A multiplex PCR was run with 60 Vbeta primers and 13 Jbeta primers. The repertoire was sequenced with immunoSEQ multiplex PCR; TCRdb's copy has only in-frame clones and lacks some. The table includes 90,000 to 120,000 clones, around two thirds detected once. J lost 3 bases, V lost 4 bases, and 8 bases had no gene match. This CDR3 contains 16 residues. Germline V gene data show CDR1 as SGHDT and CDR2 as YYEEEE. The V call is TRBV5-6, the J call TRBJ2-2; the match to TRBD1 covers 8 bases. This clonotype was sampled from a man younger than 45 in good health and CMV-seropositive. Sequencing input: PBMCs. CDR3: CASSPMRTGYTGELFF. CDR3 nucleotide sequence: TGTGCCAGCAGCCCCATGAGGACAGGGTACACCGGGGAGCTGTTTTTT.